These 19 T cell receptor beta chains came from one sample sequenced in a study of blood T cell repertoires in COVID-19. Data came from immunoSEQ multiplex PCR; TCRdb stores just in-frame clones and leaves some out. The sample lists about 140,000 clones, approximately 90% occurring once. Sequencing was carried out using peripheral blood. The receptor set was obtained from a woman older than 75 with acute or convalescent COVID-19.

The genes are TRBV12-3 or TRBV12-4 and TRBJ2-1; D not certain. CDR3 size: 12 residues. V was clipped by 5 bases and J by 10 bases, with 12 bases between them. CDR3 in DNA: TGTGCCAGCAGTACCCTCTTCCGGGAGCAGTTCTTC. Its protein is CASSTLFREQFF.

The chain couples TRBV5-1 to TRBJ1-2, with 10 bases fitting TRBD1. Germline assignment: CDR1 SGHRS and CDR2 YFSETQ. V gave up 4 bases and J gave up 5 bases; unmatched junction bases: 8. The CDR3 runs 15 residues. CDR3 residues: CASSLGTGVGYGYTF. DNA for the CDR3: TGCGCCAGCAGCCTCGGGACAGGGGTTGGGTATGGCTACACCTTC.

This sequence joins TRBV6-5 and TRBJ2-1; no clear D gene. This CDR3 comprises 13 residues. V was cut by 7 bases and J by 0 bases, with 7 bases left in between. CDR1 MNHEY and CDR2 SVGAGI come from the germline V gene. CDR3 bases: TGTGCCAGCACACTGAGCTCCTACAATGAGCAGTTCTTC. It yields the protein CASTLSSYNEQFF.

This clone was recorded once. The chain combines TRBV11-2 with TRBJ1-5, with D uncertain. Germline CDR1 is SGHAT and CDR2 is FQNNGV. Trimming shortened V by 1 base and J by 2 bases, and 9 bases separated the two germline ends. This CDR3 has 15 residues. CDR3 residues: CASSLGRQGNQPQHF. In nucleotides, the CDR3 is TGTGCCAGCAGCTTAGGTCGGCAGGGCAATCAGCCCCAGCATTTT.

The V gene is TRBV2, the J gene TRBJ1-5; no definite D call. V dropped 2 bases and J dropped 1 base, with 12 bases sitting between them. Germline assignment: CDR1 SNHLY and CDR2 FYNNEI. This CDR3 region has 16 residues. CDR3 sequence: CASSESPHRSNQPQHF. The CDR3 DNA sequence: TGTGCCAGCAGTGAATCCCCGCACCGGAGCAATCAGCCCCAGCATTTT.

The chain employs TRBV30 and TRBJ1-1; D unresolved. V was clipped by 8 bases and J by 9 bases, with 19 bases between them. The germline CDR1 and CDR2 sequences are GTSNPN and SVGIG (reference sequence). There are 12 residues in the CDR3. CDR3 DNA sequence: TGTGCCAGAGGACGGATGACCGGGAAAGCTTTCTTT. Its translation is CARGRMTGKAFF. Full variable domain (outside the CDR3, taken from reference TRBV30 and TRBJ1-1): SQTIHQWPATLVQPVGSPLSLECTVEGTSNPNLYWYRQAAGRGLQLLFYSVGIGQISSEVPQNLSASRPQDRQFILSSKKLLLSDSGFYLCARGRMTGKAFFGQGTRLTVV.

The gene calls are TRBV20-1 and TRBJ2-5; unclear D gene. V was pared by 3 bases and J by 5 bases, with 7 bases between. Germline CDR1 DFQATT, CDR2 SNEGSKA (reference sequence). This CDR3 has 11 amino acids. This chain's CDR3 is CSASEEETQYF. The CDR3 nucleotides are TGCAGTGCTAGTGAGGAGGAGACCCAGTACTTC.

This clone was observed a few times. This chain joins TRBV5-1 and TRBJ2-7; the match to TRBD2 covers 10 bases. Germline V gene sequence: CDR1 SGHRS, CDR2 YFSETQ. The junction had 9 bases not matched to a gene; V was cut back by 2 bases and J by 10 bases. CDR3 length equals 14 residues. In DNA form, the CDR3 reads TGCGCCAGCAGCTTTACTTCCGGGACTAGCGCCCAGTACTTC. This translates into CASSFTSGTSAQYF. The full variable domain, completed using reference TRBV5-1 and TRBJ2-7, is KAGVTQTPRYLIKTRGQQVTLSCSPISGHRSVSWYQQTPGQGLQFLFEYFSETQRNKGNFPGRFSGRQFSNSRSEMNVSTLELGDSALYLCASSFTSGTSAQYFGPGTRLTVT.

The chain uses TRBV5-1 and TRBJ1-6; 8 bases map to TRBD1. V lost 6 bases and J lost 12; bases outside the gene matches: 11. The germline CDR1 and CDR2 sequences are SGHRS and YFSETQ. CDR3 length: 14 residues. The DNA of the CDR3 is TGCGCCAGCACCGCCGGGGGGACAGGCGGACCCCTCCACTTT. Protein: CASTAGGTGGPLHF.

The rearrangement joins TRBV6-6 to TRBJ2-3; 7 bases are a match to TRBD1. This CDR3 has 16 residues. The germline V gene has CDR1 MNHNY and CDR2 SVGAGI (reference sequence). V gave up 4 bases and J gave up 4 bases; unmatched junction bases: 11. The CDR3: CASSSPGQNIPDTQYF. DNA for the CDR3: TGTGCCAGCAGTTCCCCGGGACAGAATATTCCAGATACGCAGTATTTT.

The V call is TRBV7-3, the J call TRBJ2-2, with a weak D call TRBD2 (6 bases). CDR3 length: 16 amino acids. CDR1 is SGHTA, CDR2 FQGTGA, per germline. The V end was cut by 4 bases, the J end by 0 bases, with 12 bases between. The CDR3 DNA reads TGTGCCAGCAGCTCGGGACTCGTTGCGAACACCGGGGAGCTGTTTTTT. Amino acid sequence: CASSSGLVANTGELFF. The full variable domain, rest sourced from reference TRBV7-3 and TRBJ2-2, is GAGVSQTPSNKVTEKGKYVELRCDPISGHTALYWYRQSLGQGPEFLIYFQGTGAADDSGLPNDRFFAVRPEGSVSTLKIQRTERGDSAVYLCASSSGLVANTGELFFGEGSRLTVL.

This clone was observed once. J is TRBJ2-1 and V is TRBV7-2; possible D gene TRBD1, 6 bases. The length of the CDR3 is 14 residues. Germline CDR1 is SGHTA and CDR2 is FQGNSA. Trimming shortened V by 5 bases and J by 10 bases, and 18 bases separated the two germline ends. CDR3 nucleotide sequence: TGTGCCAGCAGCCCACCGACCGCCGGGACAGAGCAGTTCTTC. Its protein is CASSPPTAGTEQFF.

The chain couples TRBV3-1 (or the pseudogene TRBV3-2) to TRBJ1-4; no clear D gene. V was cut by 1 base and J by 7 bases, with 13 bases left in between. Per germline, CDR1 LGHDT and CDR2 YNNKEL (reference sequence). The CDR3 has 15 residues. The CDR3 loop is CASSQAGGGGEKLFF. The CDR3 coding sequence is TGTGCCAGCAGCCAAGCCGGCGGCGGCGGTGAAAAACTGTTTTTT.

The chain couples TRBV7-8 to TRBJ2-2, with D possibly TRBD1 on 5 matching bases. Germline V gives CDR1 SGHVS, CDR2 FQNEAQ. This CDR3 has 14 amino acids. V was cut by 0 bases and J by 7 bases, with 9 bases left in between. CDR3 sequence: CASSLAGAVGELFF. For the CDR3, the DNA is TGTGCCAGCAGCTTAGCTGGGGCAGTCGGGGAGCTGTTTTTT.

CDR3 residues: CAWSVLTGEKLFF. The DNA of the CDR3 is TGTGCCTGGAGTGTACTTACCGGGGAAAAACTGTTTTTT. The V call is TRBV30, the J call TRBJ1-4, with D hard to call. The CDR3 contains 13 residues. Germline V gives CDR1 GTSNPN, CDR2 SVGIG (reference sequence). V lost 0 bases, J lost 8 bases, and 10 bases lay in between.

The chain uses TRBV11-3 and TRBJ2-5, with D possibly matching TRBD2 (5 bases). The V end was cut by 0 bases, the J end by 5 bases, with 13 bases between. Per the germline V gene, CDR1 is SGHNT and CDR2 is YENEEA. The CDR3 is 15 residues long. The DNA of the CDR3 is TGTGCCAGCAGCTTAGATGGGAGACATGGGGAGACCCAGTACTTC. It specifies CASSLDGRHGETQYF.

This clone has a single count. J is TRBJ1-2 and V is TRBV28; no reliable D call. The CDR3 extends over 11 amino acids. Germline CDR1 MDHEN, CDR2 SYDVKM. V was clipped by 6 bases and J by 2 bases, with 4 bases between them. CDR3 nucleotides: TGTGCCAGCAGACAGAACTATGGCTACACCTTC. This codes for CASRQNYGYTF.

The rearrangement uses TRBV7-2 and TRBJ1-1; D uncertain. The CDR3 consists of 14 residues. In germline, CDR1 is SGHTA, CDR2 FQGNSA. Between the trimmed V and J ends, which lost 3 bases and 1 base, there was a span of 9 bases. The CDR3 bases are TGTGCCAGCAGCTTTAGTCGCACGAACACTGAAGCTTTCTTT. Translation: CASSFSRTNTEAFF.

The CDR3 region is CASSGNRVNTGELFF. In DNA, the CDR3 is TGCGCCAGCAGCGGGAACAGGGTTAACACCGGGGAGCTGTTTTTT. The chain uses TRBV4-1 and TRBJ2-2; TRBD1 might be the D (6 bases). Between the trimmed V and J ends, which lost 5 bases and 2 bases, there was a span of 12 bases. This CDR3 contains 15 residues. CDR1 is MGHRA and CDR2 is YSYEKL in the germline V gene.